The sequence of this T cell receptor (gamma chain) was determined in a study of Vδ1+ human thymocytes. Broader study findings: Around 20% of thymic delta-chain sequences were Vdelta2, with few Vdelta3, unlike blood Vdelta1+ controls. In the thymus, TRG and TRD repertoires looked highly polyclonal with Gaussian CDR3 lengths.

The sorted cells were CD3+ Vdelta1+ Vdelta2- thymocytes from alphabeta-depleted thymus. Sorted Vdelta1+ thymocytes were about 96% to 99.6% pure. The template was reverse-transcribed extracted RNA. Multiplex PCR used pooled V-gene forward primers and a constant-region reverse primer to amplify CDR3s. TCRdb made new clone calls on the multiplex PCR reads using CATT. This table has roughly 24,000 gamma-chain clones, roughly an eighth appearing once. This CDR3 has 11 residues. V was pared by 6 bases and J by 11 bases, with 10 bases of the junction left unmatched. The V gene's germline CDR1 is EGSTGY and CDR2 YDSYTSSV. This clone appeared a few times. Its antigen is unidentified.

This receptor was identified in a child in the first two years of life who had congenital heart surgery. Sequenced material: Vdelta1+ gamma-delta thymocytes from the thymus. Specified subset: FACS-sorted CD3+ TCRalphabeta- TCRVdelta1+ TCRVdelta2- thymocytes. The chain is built from TRGV4 and TRGJ1 or TRGJ2. The DNA for the CDR3 is TGTGCCACCTGGAATTCTGCGGAGAAACTCTTT. Encoded protein: CATWNSAEKLF.